Each of the 5 T cell receptor beta chains below was sequenced from the same sample in a study of human T cells and chemical hapten exposure. TCRdb reprocessed the RACE reads via MiXCR and lists one record per CDR3 protein. The sample comprises 35,000 to 50,000 distinct CDR3 sequences, around 4.5% of which are singletons, and 1.5% to 2% rests with the top ten. Regarding time point: healthy volunteer bleed at 2 weeks. The total RNA was obtained from whole blood that was not fractionated. Sequencing was performed on whole blood. The receptors come from a female donor in good health. Some clones in this sample may be carry-over from other donors' samples.

At least ten counts were recorded for this clonotype. The chain uses TRBV6-5 and TRBJ1-5; the D gene is possibly TRBD1 (5 bases). Looked up from germline, CDR1 is MNHEY and CDR2 is SVGAGI. The CDR3 is 14 residues long. V lost 8 bases, J lost 5 bases, and 16 bases lay in between. The DNA for the CDR3 is TGTGCCAGCTCCTGGGGCAGGGTCGATCAGCCCCAGCATTTT. This gives the protein CASSWGRVDQPQHF.

This clonotype was counted ten times or more. The chain joins TRBV6-5 to TRBJ1-1; 8 nucleotides line up with TRBD1. This CDR3 is 12 amino acids long. Germline V gives CDR1 MNHEY, CDR2 SVGAGI. With 2 bases clipped from V and 8 bases from J, the junction kept 1 base outside the gene matches. This chain's CDR3 is CASSYRTGEAFF. CDR3 sequence (DNA): TGTGCCAGCAGTTACAGGACAGGGGAAGCTTTCTTT.

This clonotype was detected ten times or more. Here the CDR3 DNA reads TGTGCCAGCAGTGGGGGGGTGTTCTCTCCGGGGCCCCAGCATTTT. As protein: CASSGGVFSPGPQHF. The rearrangement joins TRBV6-6 to TRBJ1-5; tentative D call: TRBD1 (5 bases). V was trimmed by 5 bases and J by 9 bases, leaving 20 bases between them. Per the germline V gene, CDR1 is MNHNY and CDR2 is SVGAGI (reference sequence). CDR3 size: 15 residues.

This clonotype was seen at least ten times. V usage is TRBV12-3 or TRBV12-4 and J usage is TRBJ1-4; 8 nucleotides line up with TRBD1. CDR3 length equals 14 residues. Trimming cost V 3 bases and J 9 bases; bases outside gene matches: 6. CDR3 loop: CASSFRQGPQKLFF. CDR3 nucleotide sequence: TGTGCCAGCAGTTTTCGACAGGGGCCTCAAAAACTGTTTTTT.

This clonotype has more than one count but fewer than ten. This chain uses TRBV7-9 with TRBJ1-6; no clear D gene. Deletions cut 10 bases from V and 7 bases from J, with 14 bases between. CDR3 size: 13 residues. Per germline, CDR1 SEHNR and CDR2 FQNEAQ (reference sequence). In DNA form, the CDR3 reads TGTGCCACCTGGACTCTCGGGAATTCACCCCTCCACTTT. Protein product: CATWTLGNSPLHF.